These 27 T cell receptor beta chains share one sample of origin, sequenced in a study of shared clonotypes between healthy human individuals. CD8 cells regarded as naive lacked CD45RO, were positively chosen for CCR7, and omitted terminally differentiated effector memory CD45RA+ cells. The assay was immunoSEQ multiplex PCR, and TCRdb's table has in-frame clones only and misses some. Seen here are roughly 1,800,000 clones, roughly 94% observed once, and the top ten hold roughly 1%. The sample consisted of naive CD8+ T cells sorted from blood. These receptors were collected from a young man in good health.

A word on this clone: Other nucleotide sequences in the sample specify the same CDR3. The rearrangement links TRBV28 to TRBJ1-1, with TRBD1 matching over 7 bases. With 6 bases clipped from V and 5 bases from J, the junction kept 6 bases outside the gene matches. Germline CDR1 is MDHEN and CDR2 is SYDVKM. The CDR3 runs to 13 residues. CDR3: CASSLGGATEAFF. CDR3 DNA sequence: TGTGCCAGCAGCCTAGGGGGCGCGACTGAAGCTTTCTTT.

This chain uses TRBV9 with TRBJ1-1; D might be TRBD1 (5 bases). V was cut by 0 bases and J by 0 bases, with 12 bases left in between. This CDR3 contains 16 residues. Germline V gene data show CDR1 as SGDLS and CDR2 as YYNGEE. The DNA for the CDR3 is TGTGCCAGCAGCGTAGCGGCGGAGGGGTTGAACACTGAAGCTTTCTTT. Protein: CASSVAAEGLNTEAFF. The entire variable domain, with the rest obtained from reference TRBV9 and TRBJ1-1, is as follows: DSGVTQTPKHLITATGQRVTLRCSPRSGDLSVYWYQQSLDQGLQFLIQYYNGEERAKGNILERFSAQQFPDLHSELNLSSLELGDSALYFCASSVAAEGLNTEAFFGQGTRLTVV.

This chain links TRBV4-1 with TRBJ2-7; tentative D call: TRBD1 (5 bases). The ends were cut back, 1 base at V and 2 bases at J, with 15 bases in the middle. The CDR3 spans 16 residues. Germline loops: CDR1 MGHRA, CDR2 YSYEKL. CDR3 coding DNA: TGCGCCAGCAGCCAAGCGTTGACAGTCCCTCCCTACGAGCAGTACTTC. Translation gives CASSQALTVPPYEQYF.

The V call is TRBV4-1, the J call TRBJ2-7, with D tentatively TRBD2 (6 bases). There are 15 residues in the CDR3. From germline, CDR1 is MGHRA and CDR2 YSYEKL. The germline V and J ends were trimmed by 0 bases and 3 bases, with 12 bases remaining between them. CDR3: CASSQDLASGYEQYF. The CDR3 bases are TGCGCCAGCAGCCAAGATCTAGCGAGTGGCTACGAGCAGTACTTC.

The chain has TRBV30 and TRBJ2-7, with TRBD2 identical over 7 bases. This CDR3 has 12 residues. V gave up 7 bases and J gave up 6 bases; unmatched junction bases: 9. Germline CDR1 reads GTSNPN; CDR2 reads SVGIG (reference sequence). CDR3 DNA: TGTGCCTCGGCGGGACCGGGAGGCGAGCAGTACTTC. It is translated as CASAGPGGEQYF.

The CDR3 here is CSVEDLEGGNYGYTF. The DNA for the CDR3 is TGCAGCGTTGAAGATCTTGAGGGCGGTAACTATGGCTACACCTTC. The chain employs TRBV29-1 and TRBJ1-2; no reliable D call. Germline V gives CDR1 SQVTM, CDR2 ANQGSEA. V was shortened by 0 bases and J by 1 base, with 12 bases between the two germline ends. The CDR3 length is 15 residues.

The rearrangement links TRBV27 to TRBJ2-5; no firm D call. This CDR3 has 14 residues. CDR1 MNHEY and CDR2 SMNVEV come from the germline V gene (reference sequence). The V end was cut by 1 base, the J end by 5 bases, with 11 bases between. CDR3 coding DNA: TGTGCCAGCAGTTTATGGAGTGGCGATGAGACCCAGTACTTC. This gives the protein CASSLWSGDETQYF.

This chain's CDR3 is CSVVKFPDRHTEAFF. In nucleotides, the CDR3 is TGCAGCGTTGTCAAATTTCCTGATAGGCACACTGAAGCTTTCTTT. The chain employs TRBV29-1 and TRBJ1-1, with no clear D. From germline, CDR1 is SQVTM and CDR2 ANQGSEA. Between the trimmed V and J ends, which lost 4 bases and 3 bases, there was a span of 18 bases. The CDR3 sequence is 15 residues long. The variable domain in full, completed from reference TRBV29-1 and TRBJ1-1, reads SAVISQKPSRDICQRGTSLTIQCQVDSQVTMMFWYRQQPGQSLTLIATANQGSEATYESGFVIDKFPISRPNLTFSTLTVSNMSPEDSSIYLCSVVKFPDRHTEAFFGQGTRLTVV.

CDR3 DNA sequence: TGTGCCAGCAGTTCTTCCGGGACAGGGGGCCTGGGGCAGTACTTC. Protein: CASSSSGTGGLGQYF. The gene calls are TRBV27 and TRBJ2-7; the match to TRBD1 covers 12 bases. Unmatched junction bases numbered 10, after V lost 4 bases and J lost 9 bases. The V gene's germline CDR1 is MNHEY and CDR2 SMNVEV (reference sequence). The length of the CDR3 is 15 residues.

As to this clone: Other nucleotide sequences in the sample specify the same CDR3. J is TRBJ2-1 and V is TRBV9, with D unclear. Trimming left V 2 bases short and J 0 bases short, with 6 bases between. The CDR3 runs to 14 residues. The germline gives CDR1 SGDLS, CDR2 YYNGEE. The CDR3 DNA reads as TGTGCCAGCAGCGTTGCCGGCTCCTACAATGAGCAGTTCTTC. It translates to CASSVAGSYNEQFF.

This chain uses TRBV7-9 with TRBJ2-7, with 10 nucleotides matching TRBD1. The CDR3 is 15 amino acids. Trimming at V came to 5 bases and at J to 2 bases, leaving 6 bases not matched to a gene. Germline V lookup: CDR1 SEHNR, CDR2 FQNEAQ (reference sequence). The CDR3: CASSIRTGGPYEQYF. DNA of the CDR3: TGTGCCAGCAGCATCCGGACAGGGGGTCCCTACGAGCAGTACTTC. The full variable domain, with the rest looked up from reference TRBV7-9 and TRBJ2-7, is DTGVSQNPRHKITKRGQNVTFRCDPISEHNRLYWYRQTLGQGPEFLTYFQNEAQLEKSRLLSDRFSAERPKGSFSTLEIQRTEQGDSAMYLCASSIRTGGPYEQYFGPGTRLTVT.

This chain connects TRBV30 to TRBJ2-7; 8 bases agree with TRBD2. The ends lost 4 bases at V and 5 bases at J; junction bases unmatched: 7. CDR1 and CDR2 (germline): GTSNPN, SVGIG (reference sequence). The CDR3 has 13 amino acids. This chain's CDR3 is CAWMGLGGNEQYF. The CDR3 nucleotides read TGTGCCTGGATGGGACTAGGAGGGAACGAGCAGTACTTC.

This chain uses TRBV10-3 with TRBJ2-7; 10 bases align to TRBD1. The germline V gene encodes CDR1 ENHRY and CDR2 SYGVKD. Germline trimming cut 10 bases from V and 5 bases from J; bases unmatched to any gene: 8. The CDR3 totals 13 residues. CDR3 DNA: TGTGCCACCCGGGGGACAGGGGATCACGAGCAGTACTTC. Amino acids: CATRGTGDHEQYF.

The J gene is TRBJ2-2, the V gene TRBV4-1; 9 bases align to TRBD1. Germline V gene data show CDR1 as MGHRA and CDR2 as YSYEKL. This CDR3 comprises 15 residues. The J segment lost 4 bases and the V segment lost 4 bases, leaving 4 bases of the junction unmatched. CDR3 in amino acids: CASSLRQGGTGELFF. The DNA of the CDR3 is TGCGCCAGCAGCCTTCGACAGGGGGGCACCGGGGAGCTGTTTTTT.

The CDR3 region is CASTNSVISYEQYF. CDR3 bases: TGTGCCAGCACGAATTCAGTAATCTCCTACGAGCAGTACTTC. The gene calls are TRBV28 and TRBJ2-7, with unresolved D. The CDR3 runs to 14 residues. The germline V and J ends were trimmed by 7 bases and 0 bases, with 13 bases remaining between them. Per germline, CDR1 MDHEN and CDR2 SYDVKM.

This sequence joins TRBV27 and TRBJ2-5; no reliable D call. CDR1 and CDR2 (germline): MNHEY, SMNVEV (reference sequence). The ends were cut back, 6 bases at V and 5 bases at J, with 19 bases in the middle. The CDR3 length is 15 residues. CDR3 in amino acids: CASSESTPLMETQYF. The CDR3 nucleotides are TGTGCCAGCAGCGAATCGACCCCCCTGATGGAGACCCAGTACTTC.

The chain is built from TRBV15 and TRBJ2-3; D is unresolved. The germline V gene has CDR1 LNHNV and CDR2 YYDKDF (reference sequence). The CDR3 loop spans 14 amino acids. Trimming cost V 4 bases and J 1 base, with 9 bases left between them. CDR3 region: CATSKNPGTDTQYF. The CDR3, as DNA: TGTGCCACCAGCAAGAACCCTGGCACAGATACGCAGTATTTT.

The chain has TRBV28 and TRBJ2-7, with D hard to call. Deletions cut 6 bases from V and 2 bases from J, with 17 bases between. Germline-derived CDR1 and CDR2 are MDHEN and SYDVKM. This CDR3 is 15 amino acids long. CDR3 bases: TGTGCCAGCAGCCCCCACGGGCACGGTACCTACGAGCAGTACTTC. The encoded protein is CASSPHGHGTYEQYF.

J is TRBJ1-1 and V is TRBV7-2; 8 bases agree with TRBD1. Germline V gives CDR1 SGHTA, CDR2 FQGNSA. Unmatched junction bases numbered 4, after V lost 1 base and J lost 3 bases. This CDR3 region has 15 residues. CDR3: CASSLGRGRDTEAFF. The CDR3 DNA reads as TGTGCCAGCAGCTTAGGCAGGGGGCGCGACACTGAAGCTTTCTTT.

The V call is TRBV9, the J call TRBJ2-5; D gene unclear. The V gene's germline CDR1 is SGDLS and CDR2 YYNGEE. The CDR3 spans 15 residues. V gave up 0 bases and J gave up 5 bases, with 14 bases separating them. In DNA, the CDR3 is TGTGCCAGCAGCGTAGAGGGCCAGGTCAGGGAGACCCAGTACTTC. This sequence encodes CASSVEGQVRETQYF. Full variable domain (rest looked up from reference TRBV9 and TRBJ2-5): DSGVTQTPKHLITATGQRVTLRCSPRSGDLSVYWYQQSLDQGLQFLIQYYNGEERAKGNILERFSAQQFPDLHSELNLSSLELGDSALYFCASSVEGQVRETQYFGPGTRLLVL.

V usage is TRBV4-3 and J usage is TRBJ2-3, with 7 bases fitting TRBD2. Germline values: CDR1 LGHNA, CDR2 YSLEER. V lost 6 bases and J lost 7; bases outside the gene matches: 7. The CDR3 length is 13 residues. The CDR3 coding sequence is TGCGCCAGCAGTCTCCTCGGGAGGAATACGCAGTATTTT. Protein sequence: CASSLLGRNTQYF.

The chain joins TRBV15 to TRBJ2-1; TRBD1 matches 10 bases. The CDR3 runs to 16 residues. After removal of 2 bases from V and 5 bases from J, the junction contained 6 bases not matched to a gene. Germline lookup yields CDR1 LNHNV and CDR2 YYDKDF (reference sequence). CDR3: CATSRLGQGKNNEQFF. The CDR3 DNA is TGTGCCACCAGCAGACTGGGACAGGGGAAAAACAATGAGCAGTTCTTC.

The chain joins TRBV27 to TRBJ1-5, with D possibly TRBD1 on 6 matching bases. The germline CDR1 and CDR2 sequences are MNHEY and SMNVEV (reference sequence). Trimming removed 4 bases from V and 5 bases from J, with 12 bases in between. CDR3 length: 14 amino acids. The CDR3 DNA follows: TGTGCCAGCAGTTCCTACAGGGAGGATCAGCCCCAGCATTTT. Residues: CASSSYREDQPQHF.

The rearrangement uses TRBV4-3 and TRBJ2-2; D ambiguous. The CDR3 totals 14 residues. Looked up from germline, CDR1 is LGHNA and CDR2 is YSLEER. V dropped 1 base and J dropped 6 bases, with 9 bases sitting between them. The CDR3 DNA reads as TGCGCCAGCAGCCAAGCCGACGGTGCCGGGGAGCTGTTTTTT. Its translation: CASSQADGAGELFF.

The CDR3 here is CASYPAGRGPGELFF. In DNA, the CDR3 is TGTGCCAGCTACCCGGCCGGGAGGGGGCCCGGGGAGCTGTTTTTT. The chain is built from TRBV5-6 and TRBJ2-2, with D perhaps matching TRBD2 (8 bases). Per germline, CDR1 SGHDT and CDR2 YYEEEE. This CDR3 is built from 15 residues. The V and J ends lost 7 bases and 6 bases respectively, with 19 bases between them.

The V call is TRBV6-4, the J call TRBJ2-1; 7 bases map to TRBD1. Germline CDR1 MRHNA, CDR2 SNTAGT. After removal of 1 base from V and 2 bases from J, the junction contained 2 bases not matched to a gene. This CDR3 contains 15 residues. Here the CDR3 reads CASSDFQGAYNEQFF. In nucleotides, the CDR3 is TGTGCCAGCAGTGACTTCCAGGGGGCCTACAATGAGCAGTTCTTC.

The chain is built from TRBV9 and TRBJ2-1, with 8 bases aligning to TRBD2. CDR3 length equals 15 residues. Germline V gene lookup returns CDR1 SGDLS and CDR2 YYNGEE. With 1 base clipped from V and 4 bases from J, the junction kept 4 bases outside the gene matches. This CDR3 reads CASSVQAGGYNEQFF. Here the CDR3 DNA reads TGTGCCAGCAGCGTACAGGCGGGAGGTTACAATGAGCAGTTCTTC.